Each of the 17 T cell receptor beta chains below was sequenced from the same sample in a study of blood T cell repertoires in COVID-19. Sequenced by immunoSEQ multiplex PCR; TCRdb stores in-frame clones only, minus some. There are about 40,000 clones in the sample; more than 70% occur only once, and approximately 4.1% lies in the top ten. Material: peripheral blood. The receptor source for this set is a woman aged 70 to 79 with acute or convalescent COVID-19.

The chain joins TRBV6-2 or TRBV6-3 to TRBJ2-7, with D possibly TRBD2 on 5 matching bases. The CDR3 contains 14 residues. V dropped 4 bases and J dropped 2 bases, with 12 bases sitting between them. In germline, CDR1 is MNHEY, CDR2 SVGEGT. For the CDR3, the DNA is TGTGCCAGCAGTTCTACGGGGTCCCCCTACGAGCAGTACTTC. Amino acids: CASSSTGSPYEQYF.

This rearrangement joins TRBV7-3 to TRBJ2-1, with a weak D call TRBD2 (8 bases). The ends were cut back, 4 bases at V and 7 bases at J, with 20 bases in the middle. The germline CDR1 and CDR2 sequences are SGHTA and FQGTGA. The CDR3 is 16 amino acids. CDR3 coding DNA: TGTGCCAGCAGCTATCTCACGGGAGGGGGCGGGAATGAGCAGTTCTTC. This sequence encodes CASSYLTGGGGNEQFF.

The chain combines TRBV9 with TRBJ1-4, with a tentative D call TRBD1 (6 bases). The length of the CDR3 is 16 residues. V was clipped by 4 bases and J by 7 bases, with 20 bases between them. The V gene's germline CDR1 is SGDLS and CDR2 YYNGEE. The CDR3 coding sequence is TGTGCCAGCAGCCCCGTCGCAGTCTCCAGGGGTGAAAAACTGTTTTTT. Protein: CASSPVAVSRGEKLFF.

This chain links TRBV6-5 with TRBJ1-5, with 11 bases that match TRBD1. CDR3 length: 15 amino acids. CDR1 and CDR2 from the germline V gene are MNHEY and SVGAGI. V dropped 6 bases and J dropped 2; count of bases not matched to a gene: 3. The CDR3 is CASRAGQGGNQPQHF. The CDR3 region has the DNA TGTGCCAGCAGGGCGGGACAGGGGGGCAATCAGCCCCAGCATTTT.

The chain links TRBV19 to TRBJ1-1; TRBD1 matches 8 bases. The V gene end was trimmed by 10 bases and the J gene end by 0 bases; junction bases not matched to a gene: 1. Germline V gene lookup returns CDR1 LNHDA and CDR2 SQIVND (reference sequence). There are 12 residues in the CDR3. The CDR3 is CATGQVNTEAFF. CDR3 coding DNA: TGTGCCACGGGACAGGTGAACACTGAAGCTTTCTTT.

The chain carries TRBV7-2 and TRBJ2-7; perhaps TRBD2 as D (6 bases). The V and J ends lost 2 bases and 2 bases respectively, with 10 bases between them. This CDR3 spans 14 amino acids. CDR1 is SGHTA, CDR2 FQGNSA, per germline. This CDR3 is CASSLSGPAYEQYF. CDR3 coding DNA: TGTGCCAGCAGCTTAAGCGGGCCCGCCTACGAGCAGTACTTC.

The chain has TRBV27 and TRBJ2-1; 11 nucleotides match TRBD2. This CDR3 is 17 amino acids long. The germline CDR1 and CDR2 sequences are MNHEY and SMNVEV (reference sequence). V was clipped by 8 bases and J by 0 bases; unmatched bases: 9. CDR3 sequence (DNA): TGTGCCAGCCGGACTAGCGGGCCAAGACGCTCCTACAATGAGCAGTTCTTC. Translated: CASRTSGPRRSYNEQFF.

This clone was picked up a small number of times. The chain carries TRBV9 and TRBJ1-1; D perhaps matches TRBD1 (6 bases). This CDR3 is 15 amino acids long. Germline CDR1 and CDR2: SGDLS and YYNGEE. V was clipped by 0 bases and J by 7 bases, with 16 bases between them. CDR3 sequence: CASSVAPQGPYEAFF. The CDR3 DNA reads TGTGCCAGCAGCGTAGCTCCACAGGGCCCATATGAAGCTTTCTTT.

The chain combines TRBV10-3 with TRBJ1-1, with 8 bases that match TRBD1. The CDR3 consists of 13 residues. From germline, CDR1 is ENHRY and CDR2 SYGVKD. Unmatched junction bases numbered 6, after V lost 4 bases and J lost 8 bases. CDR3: CAISAGQGREAFF. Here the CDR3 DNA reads TGTGCCATCAGTGCCGGACAGGGTCGCGAAGCTTTCTTT.

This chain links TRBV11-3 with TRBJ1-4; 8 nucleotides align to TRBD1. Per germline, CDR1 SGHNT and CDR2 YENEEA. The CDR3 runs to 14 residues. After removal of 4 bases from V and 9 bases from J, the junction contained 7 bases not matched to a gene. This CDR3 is CASSSRQGPQKLFF. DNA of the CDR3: TGTGCCAGCAGCTCCCGACAGGGGCCTCAAAAACTGTTTTTT. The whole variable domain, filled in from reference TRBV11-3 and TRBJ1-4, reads EAGVVQSPRYKIIEKKQPVAFWCNPISGHNTLYWYLQNLGQGPELLIRYENEEAVDDSQLPKDRFSAERLKGVDSTLKIQPAELGDSAVYLCASSSRQGPQKLFFGSGTQLSVL.

CDR3 nucleotide sequence: TGTGCCAGCAGCGTAGAGGCAGGGGAGAGATACGAGCAGTACTTC. It specifies CASSVEAGERYEQYF. The chain recombines TRBV9 with TRBJ2-7; tentative D call: TRBD1 (6 bases). Germline V lookup: CDR1 SGDLS, CDR2 YYNGEE. The germline V and J ends were trimmed by 0 bases and 4 bases, with 14 bases remaining between them. The CDR3 covers 15 residues.

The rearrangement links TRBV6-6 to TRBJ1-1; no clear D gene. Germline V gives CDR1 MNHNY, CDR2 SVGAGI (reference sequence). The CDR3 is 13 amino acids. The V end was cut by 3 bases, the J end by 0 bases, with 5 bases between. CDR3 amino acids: CASSYAVNTEAFF. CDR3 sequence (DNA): TGTGCCAGCAGTTATGCGGTGAACACTGAAGCTTTCTTT.

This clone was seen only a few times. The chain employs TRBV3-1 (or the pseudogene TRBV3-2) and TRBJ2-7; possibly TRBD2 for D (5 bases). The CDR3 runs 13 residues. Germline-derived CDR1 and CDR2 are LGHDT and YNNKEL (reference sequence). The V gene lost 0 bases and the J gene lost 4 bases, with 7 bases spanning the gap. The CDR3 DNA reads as TGTGCCAGCAGCCAAGACAGGAGGTACGAGCAGTACTTC. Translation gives CASSQDRRYEQYF.

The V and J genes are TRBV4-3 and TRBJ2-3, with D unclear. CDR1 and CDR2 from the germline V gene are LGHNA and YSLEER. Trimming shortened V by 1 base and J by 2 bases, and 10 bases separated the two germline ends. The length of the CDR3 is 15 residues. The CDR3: CASSQGIAATDTQYF. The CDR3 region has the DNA TGCGCCAGCAGCCAAGGGATAGCCGCCACAGATACGCAGTATTTT.

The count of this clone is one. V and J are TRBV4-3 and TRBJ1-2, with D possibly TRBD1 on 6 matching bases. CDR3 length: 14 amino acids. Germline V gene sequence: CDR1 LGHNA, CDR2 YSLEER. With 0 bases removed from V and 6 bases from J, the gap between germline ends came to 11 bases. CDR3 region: CASSQDIRGDGYTF. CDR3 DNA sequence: TGCGCCAGCAGCCAAGATATCAGGGGCGATGGCTACACCTTC.

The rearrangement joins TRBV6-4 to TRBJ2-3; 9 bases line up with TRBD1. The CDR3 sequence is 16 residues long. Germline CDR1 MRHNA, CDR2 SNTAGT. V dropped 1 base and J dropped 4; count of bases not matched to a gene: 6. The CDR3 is CASSDLGTGTADTQYF. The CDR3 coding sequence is TGTGCCAGCAGTGACTTAGGGACAGGGACCGCAGATACGCAGTATTTT.

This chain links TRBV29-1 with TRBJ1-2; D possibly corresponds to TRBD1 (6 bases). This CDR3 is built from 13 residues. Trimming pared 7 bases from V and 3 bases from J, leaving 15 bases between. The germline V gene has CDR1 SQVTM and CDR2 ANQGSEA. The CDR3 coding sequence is TGCAGCGCCAACGGTGGGGGCTACTATGGCTACACCTTC. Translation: CSANGGGYYGYTF.